This T cell receptor beta chain was profiled in a study of T cell repertoires in cytomegalovirus infection. General study results and limits: The study found HLA-C-restricted CMV-specific TCR beta clonotypes dominating the ex vivo response. Frequencies of public TCR beta families were cumulated, and this identified carriers of CMV plus the relevant HLA.

V was clipped by 6 bases and J by 0 bases; unmatched bases: 7. The CDR3 length is 16 residues. The germline V gene encodes CDR1 SQVTM and CDR2 ANQGSEA. Each CDR3 protein gets one entry after TCRdb re-called the reads with MiXCR. There are about 740,000 distinct CDR3 sequences in the sample; approximately 40% occur only once, and 2.8% lies in the top ten. This clonotype was detected once. Its antigen is unknown. The chain has TRBV29-1 and TRBJ2-1; 11 bases map to TRBD2. This TCR derives from a human donor in good health (CMV status not recorded). Some clones in this sample may be carry-over from other donors' samples. Source material: PBMCs. In nucleotides, the CDR3 is TGCAGCGTCTCTAGCGGGAGGAAGAGCTCCTACAATGAGCAGTTCTTC. Protein sequence: CSVSSGRKSSYNEQFF.